A single sample is the source of the 23 T cell receptor beta chains below, sequenced in a study of blood T cell repertoires in COVID-19. Generated by immunoSEQ multiplex PCR, the TCRdb table keeps only in-frame clones and is missing some. The data show tens of thousands of clones, roughly four fifths seen once. What was sequenced was peripheral blood. The receptor set was obtained from a human donor in a cohort sampled during active or convalescent COVID-19.

The rearrangement joins TRBV15 to TRBJ1-1, with D uncertain. CDR1 and CDR2 from the germline V gene are LNHNV and YYDKDF (reference sequence). This CDR3 region has 15 residues. The V and J ends lost 2 bases and 4 bases respectively, with 14 bases between them. The CDR3 loop reads CATSRSSSLGTEAFF. The CDR3 DNA reads as TGTGCCACCAGCAGATCCTCTAGTTTGGGCACTGAAGCTTTCTTT.

The V and J genes are TRBV11-2 and TRBJ1-4, with TRBD1 as a possible D gene (5 bases). The CDR3 runs 15 residues. Per the germline V gene, CDR1 is SGHAT and CDR2 is FQNNGV. The germline V and J ends were trimmed by 1 base and 8 bases, with 14 bases remaining between them. The CDR3 reads CASSLGGAGREKLFF. CDR3 in DNA: TGTGCCAGCAGCTTAGGCGGGGCAGGGAGGGAAAAACTGTTTTTT.

The chain recombines TRBV6-5 with TRBJ2-7; 9 bases are shared with TRBD1. The CDR3 totals 15 residues. The germline CDR1 and CDR2 sequences are MNHEY and SVGAGI. The V segment lost 1 base and the J segment 2 bases; nucleotides outside the gene matches: 3. The CDR3 bases are TGTGCCAGCAGTTACTTATACAGGGGGCCCTACGAGCAGTACTTC. Translating it yields CASSYLYRGPYEQYF.

The chain employs TRBV3-1 (or the pseudogene TRBV3-2) and TRBJ2-7, with 7 bases that match TRBD2. This CDR3 comprises 14 residues. Unmatched junction bases numbered 3, after V lost 1 base and J lost 3 bases. Germline V gene lookup returns CDR1 LGHDT and CDR2 YNNKEL (reference sequence). CDR3 sequence: CASSQGPSGYEQYF. CDR3 DNA: TGTGCCAGCAGCCAAGGCCCTAGCGGCTACGAGCAGTACTTC.

The chain uses TRBV5-3 and TRBJ1-2; a weak D match, TRBD1 (6 bases). TRBV5-3 carries the ORF label, with uncertain function. V shed 4 bases and J shed 4 bases, with 14 bases lying between them. The CDR3 contains 14 residues. The CDR3 region has the DNA TGTGCCAGAAGCCAAACACCACAGGGCTATGGCTACACCTTC. This encodes CARSQTPQGYGYTF.

The chain combines TRBV19 with TRBJ2-7; 11 nucleotides align to TRBD2. Germline CDR1 is LNHDA and CDR2 is SQIVND (reference sequence). V lost 6 bases to trimming and J lost 4 bases; unmatched junction nucleotides: 5. This CDR3 comprises 14 residues. The CDR3 region is CASRGTSGLYEQYF. CDR3 nucleotides: TGTGCCAGTAGAGGGACTAGCGGACTATACGAGCAGTACTTC.

The chain employs TRBV5-1 and TRBJ1-1; 8 positions match TRBD1. From germline, CDR1 is SGHRS and CDR2 YFSETQ. V dropped 0 bases and J dropped 0; count of bases not matched to a gene: 7. There are 17 residues in the CDR3. CDR3 DNA sequence: TGCGCCAGCAGCTTGGGGCAGGGGGCGAACTTGAACACTGAAGCTTTCTTT. This encodes CASSLGQGANLNTEAFF.

The chain employs TRBV5-5 and TRBJ1-2; TRBD1 aligns across 8 bases. V gave up 4 bases and J gave up 8 bases; unmatched junction bases: 7. This CDR3 is 13 amino acids long. Per germline, CDR1 SGHKS and CDR2 YYEKEE (reference sequence). CDR3 region: CASSPTGVAGYTF. CDR3 sequence (DNA): TGTGCCAGCAGCCCGACAGGGGTAGCGGGCTACACCTTC.

The rearrangement links TRBV12-3 or TRBV12-4 to TRBJ1-1; D ambiguous. The CDR3 is made up of 12 amino acids. V was shortened by 5 bases and J by 2 bases, with 6 bases between the two germline ends. In nucleotides, the CDR3 is TGTGCCAGCAGTCCATTTAACACTGAAGCTTTCTTT. This codes for CASSPFNTEAFF.

The V gene is TRBV6-2 or TRBV6-3, the J gene TRBJ2-5; D may be TRBD1 (6 bases). This CDR3 comprises 17 residues. Trimming removed 4 bases from V and 0 bases from J, with 18 bases in between. Germline V lookup: CDR1 MNHEY, CDR2 SVGEGT. This CDR3 reads CASSWTDRPRYQETQYF. CDR3 in DNA: TGTGCCAGCAGTTGGACGGACAGACCACGGTACCAAGAGACCCAGTACTTC.

The rearrangement links TRBV18 to TRBJ2-2; possibly TRBD1 for D (6 bases). Germline lookup yields CDR1 KGHSH and CDR2 LQKENI. CDR3 length equals 16 residues. V shed 6 bases and J shed 5 bases, with 19 bases lying between them. The CDR3 coding sequence is TGTGCCAGCTCCCAAAGTAGGGACACTTCGACCGGGGAGCTGTTTTTT. Encoded protein: CASSQSRDTSTGELFF.

This chain links TRBV7-3 with TRBJ1-1; 8 bases match TRBD1. V lost 3 bases, J lost 1 base, and 10 bases stayed unmatched. The germline CDR1 and CDR2 sequences are SGHTA and FQGTGA. This CDR3 spans 17 amino acids. As DNA, the CDR3 is TGTGCCAGCAGCTTCAGGGGGCACTCTAATAGGAACACTGAAGCTTTCTTT. Encoded protein: CASSFRGHSNRNTEAFF.

The chain carries TRBV10-3 and TRBJ1-2; D remains unclear. The length of the CDR3 is 18 residues. Germline loops: CDR1 ENHRY, CDR2 SYGVKD. V lost 0 bases and J lost 2, with 19 bases in between. CDR3 in amino acids: CAISESVQKTAQNYGYTF. The CDR3 nucleotides are TGTGCCATCAGTGAGTCGGTACAGAAGACCGCCCAAAACTATGGCTACACCTTC.

CDR3 residues: CASSPGQGGNYGYTF. The CDR3 nucleotides are TGTGCCAGCAGCCCCGGACAGGGGGGGAACTATGGCTACACCTTC. The chain links TRBV7-2 to TRBJ1-2; 10 bases line up with TRBD1. The CDR3 runs to 15 residues. V dropped 5 bases and J dropped 2; count of bases not matched to a gene: 5. The germline CDR1 and CDR2 sequences are SGHTA and FQGNSA.

J is TRBJ1-6 and V is TRBV2; 7 bases match TRBD1. The CDR3 has 16 amino acids. V was clipped by 2 bases and J by 7 bases; unmatched bases: 8. CDR1 and CDR2 from the germline V gene are SNHLY and FYNNEI. The CDR3 here is CASSENQGRGNSPLHF. The CDR3, as DNA: TGTGCCAGCAGTGAAAACCAGGGCAGGGGGAATTCACCCCTCCACTTT.

The rearrangement joins TRBV5-6 to TRBJ1-2; D is unresolved. Between the trimmed V and J ends, which lost 0 bases and 1 base, there was a span of 13 bases. The CDR3 extends over 16 amino acids. Germline-derived CDR1 and CDR2 are SGHDT and YYEEEE. The CDR3 here is CASSLVSGFINYGYTF. The DNA for the CDR3 is TGTGCCAGCAGCTTGGTTTCCGGGTTTATTAACTATGGCTACACCTTC.

The chain joins TRBV7-8 to TRBJ1-5, with unresolved D. The ends were cut back, 6 bases at V and 0 bases at J, with 12 bases in the middle. Germline V lookup: CDR1 SGHVS, CDR2 FQNEAQ. This CDR3 spans 15 amino acids. CDR3 region: CASSTGAFSNQPQHF. CDR3 nucleotide sequence: TGTGCCAGCAGTACGGGAGCCTTTAGCAATCAGCCCCAGCATTTT. The complete variable domain, with remaining parts taken from reference TRBV7-8 and TRBJ1-5, reads GAGVSQSPRYKVAKRGQDVALRCDPISGHVSLFWYQQALGQGPEFLTYFQNEAQLDKSGLPSDRFFAERPEGSVSTLKIQRTQQEDSAVYLCASSTGAFSNQPQHFGDGTRLSIL.

This chain joins TRBV2 and TRBJ2-2, with 8 bases that match TRBD2. CDR1 is SNHLY and CDR2 is FYNNEI in the germline V gene. This CDR3 comprises 18 residues. The V and J ends lost 1 base and 2 bases, in that order; junction bases with no gene match: 9. The CDR3 nucleotides read TGTGCCAGCAGTGAAGAGGTAGCGGGGTCCGCTAACACCGGGGAGCTGTTTTTT. It specifies CASSEEVAGSANTGELFF.

CDR3 bases: TGCGCCAGCATGTCATCGCGCAGGGGGCTGGGGGAGACCCAGTACTTC. Protein sequence: CASMSSRRGLGETQYF. The V gene is TRBV5-1, the J gene TRBJ2-5; 8 bases agree with TRBD1. Germline V gene lookup returns CDR1 SGHRS and CDR2 YFSETQ. This CDR3 is built from 16 residues. The ends lost 6 bases at V and 5 bases at J; junction bases unmatched: 15.

The rearrangement uses TRBV19 and TRBJ2-4; 7 nucleotides line up with TRBD2. The germline V gene has CDR1 LNHDA and CDR2 SQIVND (reference sequence). This CDR3 contains 14 residues. Trimming removed 7 bases from V and 0 bases from J; junction bases left unmatched: 3. CDR3 in amino acids: CASMGGIAKNIQYF. Written as DNA, the CDR3 is TGTGCCAGTATGGGGGGGATAGCCAAAAACATTCAGTACTTC.

V is TRBV6-5 and J is TRBJ2-5, with a weak D call TRBD1 (6 bases). The CDR3 loop spans 13 amino acids. V lost 10 bases and J lost 2, with 14 bases in between. The V gene's germline CDR1 is MNHEY and CDR2 SVGAGI. The CDR3 region is CATRLTGQETQYF. Written as DNA, the CDR3 is TGTGCCACCCGGTTGACAGGACAAGAGACCCAGTACTTC.

The rearrangement uses TRBV20-1 and TRBJ1-2, with 12 bases matching TRBD1. Germline loops: CDR1 DFQATT, CDR2 SNEGSKA (reference sequence). This CDR3 has 16 residues. V gave up 3 bases and J gave up 4 bases; unmatched junction bases: 9. The CDR3 DNA follows: TGCAGTGCTAGTACGGGACAGGGGGCGCGGAGCTATGGCTACACCTTC. Amino acids: CSASTGQGARSYGYTF.

J is TRBJ1-5 and V is TRBV12-3 or TRBV12-4, with D unclear. CDR3 length: 13 amino acids. Trimming took off 6 bases at V and 7 bases at J, with 13 bases between the two ends. In DNA form, the CDR3 reads TGTGCCAGCAGCCCCCTTTCTGGCCAGCCCCAGCATTTT. Translating it yields CASSPLSGQPQHF.